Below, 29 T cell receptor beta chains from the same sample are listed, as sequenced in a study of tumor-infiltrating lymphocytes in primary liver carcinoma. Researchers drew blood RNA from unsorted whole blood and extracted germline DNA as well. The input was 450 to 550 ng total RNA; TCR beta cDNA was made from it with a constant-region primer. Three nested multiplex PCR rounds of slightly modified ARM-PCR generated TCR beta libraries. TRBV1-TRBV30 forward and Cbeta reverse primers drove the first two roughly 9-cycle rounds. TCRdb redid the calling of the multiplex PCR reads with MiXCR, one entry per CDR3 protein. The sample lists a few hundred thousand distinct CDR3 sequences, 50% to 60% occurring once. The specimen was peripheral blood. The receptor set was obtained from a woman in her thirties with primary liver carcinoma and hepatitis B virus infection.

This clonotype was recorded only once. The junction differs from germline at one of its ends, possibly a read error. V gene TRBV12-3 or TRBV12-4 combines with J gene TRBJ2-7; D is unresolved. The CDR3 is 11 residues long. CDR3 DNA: TGTACCAGCAGTTTCTGGGACGAGCAGTACTTC. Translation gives CTSSFWDEQYF.

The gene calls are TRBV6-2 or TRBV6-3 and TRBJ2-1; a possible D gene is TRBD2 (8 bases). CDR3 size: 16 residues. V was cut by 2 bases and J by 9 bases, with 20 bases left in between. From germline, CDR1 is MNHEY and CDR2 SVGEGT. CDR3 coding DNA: TGTGCCAGCAGTTACCAGATTGGTAGCGGGACAGCTGAGCAGTTCTTC. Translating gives CASSYQIGSGTAEQFF.

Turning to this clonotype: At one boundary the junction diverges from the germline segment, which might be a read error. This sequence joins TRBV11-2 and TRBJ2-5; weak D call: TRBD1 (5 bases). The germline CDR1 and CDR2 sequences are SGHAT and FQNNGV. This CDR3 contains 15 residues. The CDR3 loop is CASSLDRPGQETHNF. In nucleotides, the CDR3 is TGTGCCAGCAGCTTAGATCGGCCAGGGCAAGAGACCCATAACTTC.

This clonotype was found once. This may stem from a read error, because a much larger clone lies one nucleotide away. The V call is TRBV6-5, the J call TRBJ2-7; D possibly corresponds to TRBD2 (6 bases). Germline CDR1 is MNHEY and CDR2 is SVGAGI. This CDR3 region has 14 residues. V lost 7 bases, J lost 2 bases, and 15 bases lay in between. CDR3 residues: CASKGSLAPYEQYF. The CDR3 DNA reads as TGTGCCAGCAAGGGGAGTCTAGCGCCCTACGAGCAGTACTTC.

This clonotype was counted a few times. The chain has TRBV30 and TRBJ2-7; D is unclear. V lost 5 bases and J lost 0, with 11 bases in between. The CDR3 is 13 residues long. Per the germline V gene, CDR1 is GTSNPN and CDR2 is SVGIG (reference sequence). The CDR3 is CAWGHPVSYEQYF. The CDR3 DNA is TGTGCCTGGGGTCACCCAGTCTCCTACGAGCAGTACTTC.

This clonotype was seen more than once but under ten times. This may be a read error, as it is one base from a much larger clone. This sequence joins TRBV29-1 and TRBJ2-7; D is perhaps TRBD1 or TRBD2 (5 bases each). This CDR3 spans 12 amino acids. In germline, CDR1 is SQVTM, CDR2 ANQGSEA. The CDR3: CSGGSGTYGQYF. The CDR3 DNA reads TGCAGCGGGGGGTCGGGAACCTACGGGCAGTACTTC.

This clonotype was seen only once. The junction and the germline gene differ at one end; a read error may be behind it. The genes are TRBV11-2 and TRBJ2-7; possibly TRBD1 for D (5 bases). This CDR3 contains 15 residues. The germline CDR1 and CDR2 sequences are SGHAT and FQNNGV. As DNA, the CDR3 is TGTGCCAGCTGCTTGGGGCCCAGGGACTCCTACGAGCAGTACTTC. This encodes CASCLGPRDSYEQYF. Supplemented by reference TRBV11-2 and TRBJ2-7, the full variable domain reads EAGVAQSPRYKIIEKRQSVAFWCNPISGHATLYWYQQILGQGPKLLIQFQNNGVVDDSQLPKDRFSAERLKGVDSTLKIQPAKLEDSAVYLCASCLGPRDSYEQYFGPGTRLTVT.

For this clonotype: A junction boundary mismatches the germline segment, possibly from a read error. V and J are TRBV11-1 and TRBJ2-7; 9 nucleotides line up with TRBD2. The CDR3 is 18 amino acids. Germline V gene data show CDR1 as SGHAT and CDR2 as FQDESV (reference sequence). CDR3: CACSSFSATSGITYEQYF. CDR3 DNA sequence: TGTGCCTGCAGCTCCTTTAGCGCGACTAGCGGAATTACCTACGAGCAGTACTTC.

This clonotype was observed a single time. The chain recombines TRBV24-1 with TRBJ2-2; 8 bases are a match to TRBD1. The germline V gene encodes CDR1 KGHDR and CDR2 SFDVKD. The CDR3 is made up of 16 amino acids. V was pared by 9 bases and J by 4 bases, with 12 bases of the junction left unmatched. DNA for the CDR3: TGTGCCACCGGTAAGGGAGACAGGGGCTCCACCGGGGAGCTGTTTTTT. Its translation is CATGKGDRGSTGELFF.

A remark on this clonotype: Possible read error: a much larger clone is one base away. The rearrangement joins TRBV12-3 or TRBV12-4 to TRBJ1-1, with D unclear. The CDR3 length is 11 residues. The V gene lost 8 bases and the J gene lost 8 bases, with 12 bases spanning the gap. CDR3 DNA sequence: TGTGCCAGCGGCCTAACGGAAGAAGCTTTCTTT. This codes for CASGLTEEAFF.

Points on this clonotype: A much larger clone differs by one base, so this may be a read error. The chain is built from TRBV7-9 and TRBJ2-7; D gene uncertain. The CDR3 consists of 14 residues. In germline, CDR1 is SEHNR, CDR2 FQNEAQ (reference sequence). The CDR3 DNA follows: TGTGCCAGCAACTTAAAAGGTTTCGGCTACGAGCAGTACTTC. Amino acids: CASNLKGFGYEQYF.

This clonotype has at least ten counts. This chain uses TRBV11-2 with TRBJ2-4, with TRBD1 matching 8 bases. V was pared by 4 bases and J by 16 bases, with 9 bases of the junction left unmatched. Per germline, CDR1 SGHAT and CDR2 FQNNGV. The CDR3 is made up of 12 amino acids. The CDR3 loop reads CASSSLRDRFYF. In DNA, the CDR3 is TGTGCCAGCAGCTCCCTCCGGGACAGGTTCTACTTC.

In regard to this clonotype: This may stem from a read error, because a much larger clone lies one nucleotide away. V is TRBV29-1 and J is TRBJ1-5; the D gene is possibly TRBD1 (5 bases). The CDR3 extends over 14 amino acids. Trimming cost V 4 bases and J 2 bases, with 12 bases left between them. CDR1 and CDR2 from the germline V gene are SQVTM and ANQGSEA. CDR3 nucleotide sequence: TGCAGCGTTGGCCCCTTGGGGGGCAATCAGCCCCAGCATTTT. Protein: CSVGPLGGNQPQHF.

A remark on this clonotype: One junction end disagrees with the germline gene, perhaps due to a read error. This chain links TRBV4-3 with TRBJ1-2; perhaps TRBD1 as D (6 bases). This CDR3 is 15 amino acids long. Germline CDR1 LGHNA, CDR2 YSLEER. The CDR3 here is CASSQDSGGASSYIF. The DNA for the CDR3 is TGCGCCAGCAGCCAAGACTCCGGGGGCGCGAGCAGCTACATCTTC.

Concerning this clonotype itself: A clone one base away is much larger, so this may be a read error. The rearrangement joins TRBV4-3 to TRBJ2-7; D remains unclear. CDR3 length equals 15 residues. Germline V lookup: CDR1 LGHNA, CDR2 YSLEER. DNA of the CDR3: TGCGCCAGCAGCCAAGATAGGGCGCTTGGCTACGAGCAGCACTTC. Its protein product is CASSQDRALGYEQHF.

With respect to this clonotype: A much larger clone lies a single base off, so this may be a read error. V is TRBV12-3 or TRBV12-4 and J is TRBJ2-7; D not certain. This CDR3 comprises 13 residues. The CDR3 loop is CTSMRLGAYEQYF. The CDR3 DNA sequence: TGTACCAGCATGCGACTGGGTGCCTACGAGCAGTACTTC.

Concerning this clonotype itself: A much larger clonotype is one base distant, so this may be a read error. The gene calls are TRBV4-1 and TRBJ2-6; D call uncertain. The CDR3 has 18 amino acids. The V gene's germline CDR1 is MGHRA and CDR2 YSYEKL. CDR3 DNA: TGCACCAGCAGCCAATTATTTCCGGGCAGCTCTGGGGCCAACGTCCTGACTTTC. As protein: CTSSQLFPGSSGANVLTF.

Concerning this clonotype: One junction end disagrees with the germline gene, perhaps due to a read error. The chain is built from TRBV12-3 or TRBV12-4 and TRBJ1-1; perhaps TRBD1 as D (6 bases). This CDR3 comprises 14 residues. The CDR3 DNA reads TGTGCCAGCAGTTGGGGACATAATAACACTGAAGCTCTCTTT. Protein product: CASSWGHNNTEALF.

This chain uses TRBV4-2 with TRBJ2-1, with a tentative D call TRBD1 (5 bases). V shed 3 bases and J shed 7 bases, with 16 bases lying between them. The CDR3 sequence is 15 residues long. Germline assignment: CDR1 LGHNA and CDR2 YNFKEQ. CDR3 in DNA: TGTGCCAGCAGCCACCAGGGCCTTAATACAAATGAGCAGTTCTTC. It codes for CASSHQGLNTNEQFF.

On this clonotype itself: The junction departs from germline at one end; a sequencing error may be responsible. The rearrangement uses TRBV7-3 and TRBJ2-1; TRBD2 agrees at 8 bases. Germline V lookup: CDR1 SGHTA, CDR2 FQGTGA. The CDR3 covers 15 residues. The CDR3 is CASSMIAGPRGEQSF. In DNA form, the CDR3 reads TGTGCCAGCAGCATGATAGCGGGACCCCGGGGTGAGCAGTCCTTC.

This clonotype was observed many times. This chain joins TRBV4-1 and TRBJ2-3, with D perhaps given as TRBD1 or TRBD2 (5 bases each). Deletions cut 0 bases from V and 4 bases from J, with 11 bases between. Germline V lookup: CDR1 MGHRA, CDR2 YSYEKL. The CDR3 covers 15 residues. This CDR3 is CASSQDVGGADTQYF. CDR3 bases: TGCGCCAGCAGCCAAGATGTTGGGGGTGCAGATACGCAGTATTTT.

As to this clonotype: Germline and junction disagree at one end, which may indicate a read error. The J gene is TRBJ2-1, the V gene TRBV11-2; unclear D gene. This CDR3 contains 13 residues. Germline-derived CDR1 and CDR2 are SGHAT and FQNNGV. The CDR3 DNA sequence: TGTGCTAGCAGCTTAGAATTAGCCCTTGGGCAGTTCTTC. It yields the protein CASSLELALGQFF.

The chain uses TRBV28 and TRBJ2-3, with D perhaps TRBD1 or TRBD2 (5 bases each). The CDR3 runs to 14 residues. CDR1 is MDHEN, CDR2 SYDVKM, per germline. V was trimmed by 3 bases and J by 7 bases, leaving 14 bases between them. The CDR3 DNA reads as TGTGCCAGCAGTTTTCGGGGCTCGGGGTATACGCAGTATTTT. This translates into CASSFRGSGYTQYF.

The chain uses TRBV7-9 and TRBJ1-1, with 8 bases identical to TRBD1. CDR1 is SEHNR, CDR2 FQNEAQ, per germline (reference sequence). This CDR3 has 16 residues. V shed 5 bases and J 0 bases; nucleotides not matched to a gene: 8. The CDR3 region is CASSAYRGDLNTEAFF. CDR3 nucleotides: TGTGCCAGCAGCGCCTACAGGGGGGACTTGAACACTGAAGCTTTCTTT.

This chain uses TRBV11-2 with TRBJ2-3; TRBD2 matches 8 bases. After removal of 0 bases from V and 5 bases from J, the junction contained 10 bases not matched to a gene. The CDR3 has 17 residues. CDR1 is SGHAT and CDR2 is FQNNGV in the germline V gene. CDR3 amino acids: CASSLDLVSGRVDTQYF. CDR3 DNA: TGTGCCAGCAGCTTAGATCTGGTAAGCGGGAGAGTAGATACGCAGTATTTT.

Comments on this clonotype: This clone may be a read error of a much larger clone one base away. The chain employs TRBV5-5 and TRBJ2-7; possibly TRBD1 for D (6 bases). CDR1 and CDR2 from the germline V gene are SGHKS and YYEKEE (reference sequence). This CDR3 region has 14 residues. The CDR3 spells CASRLDPTGNEQYF. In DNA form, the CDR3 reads TGTGCCAGCAGATTGGACCCTACAGGGAACGAGCAGTACTTC.

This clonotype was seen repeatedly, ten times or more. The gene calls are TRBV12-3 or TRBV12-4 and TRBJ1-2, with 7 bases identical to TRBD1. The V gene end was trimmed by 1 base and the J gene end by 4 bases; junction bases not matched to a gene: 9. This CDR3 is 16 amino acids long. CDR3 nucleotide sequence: TGTGCCAGCAGTTTAGTCCCAACGACAGGGACCTATGGCTACACCTTC. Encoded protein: CASSLVPTTGTYGYTF.

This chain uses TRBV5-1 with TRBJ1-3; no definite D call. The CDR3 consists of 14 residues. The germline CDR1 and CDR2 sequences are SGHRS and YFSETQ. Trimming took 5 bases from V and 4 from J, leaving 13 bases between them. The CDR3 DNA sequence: TGCGCCAGCAGAGTCGGTACAGCGGGAAACACCATATATTTT. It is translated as CASRVGTAGNTIYF.

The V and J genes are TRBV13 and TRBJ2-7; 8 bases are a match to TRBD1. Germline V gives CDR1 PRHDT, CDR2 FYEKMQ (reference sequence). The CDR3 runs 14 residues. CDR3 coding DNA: TGTGCTACCACCCCCCCCAACAGGGGGAACGAGCAGTACTTC. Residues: CATTPPNRGNEQYF.